The clone carrying this TCR beta chain came up many times. No antigen is known for it. The time point is: longitudinal time-point 2. Per the germline V gene, CDR1 is MNHEY and CDR2 is SVGEGT. The CDR3 consists of 14 residues. Trimming removed 0 bases at V and 7 bases at J, with 12 bases between. cDNA was made by 5'RACE with 10-nucleotide random UMIs. Each CDR3 protein is one row after TCRdb ran MiXCR on the 5' RACE reads. The sample lists 70,000 to 90,000 distinct CDR3 sequences; 4.5% to 7.5% were seen once. The record originates from a study of neurological immune-mediated disorders. Findings of the study overall: The multiple sclerosis repertoire cluster was not associated with any clinical or MRI feature. Expanded clones shared no identical CDR3 amino acid sequences across subjects, which suggested private TCR-beta repertoires in all groups.

The rearrangement joins TRBV6-2 or TRBV6-3 to TRBJ1-1; TRBD1 is a possible D gene (5 bases). Sequenced: PBMCs. The TCR comes from a woman aged 55-70 years with multiple sclerosis. CDR3 amino acids: CASSYSAGRGEAFF. Here the CDR3 DNA reads TGTGCCAGCAGTTACTCGGCAGGGAGAGGTGAAGCTTTCTTT.